The following is a T cell receptor beta chain sequence with its context. The clone's antigen remains unknown. No much larger clone exists at a distance of one base, and base qualities are not known. The immunoSEQ Assay, a bias-controlled multiplex PCR, was used to amplify TCRbeta CDR3 regions from genomic DNA. Turning to the authors' computational methods: The number of nucleated cells in each sample was estimated from the amplification of reference gene primers within the assay. To quantify the absolute abundance of each unique TCRbeta CDR3 rearrangement, sequence reads were collapsed and filtered. For each sample, productive Simpson clonality was calculated as the square root of Simpson's diversity index across productive rearrangements. In TCRdb, the immuneACCESS table is reduced to in-frame sequences with V and J assigned. These tables do not hold every clone; where another copy was compared, an unresolved V gene accounts for under half, and the others remain unexplained. D and trimming come from the DNA, and the V and J calls and clone size come from that table. Within this sample are fewer than 200,000 clones, with 70% to 90% of them counted one time only. Clones ranked in the top ten supply 1% to 1.5% of the sample.

The data were taken from a study of blood T cell repertoires in COVID-19 (dated by TCRdb to about 2020). About the study as a whole: Samples covering the acute and convalescent phases of COVID-19 were provided by collaborators in the United States, Italy and Spain. The prospective study material was composed of cDNA or gDNA derived from T cells, B-cell-depleted T cells, or PBMCs. Subjects who had been exposed to COVID-19, were actively infected with it, or had recovered from it provided the deeply sampled blood TCRbeta repertoires that made up the dataset. A freely available public database, intended as a resource for researchers studying the immune response to SARS-CoV-2, is where the repertoires were released. Samples were obtained from the ongoing ImmuneRACE study (first 160 participants) and from about 1,300 subjects provided by 6 global collaborators. Sample metadata almost always included a de-identified subject ID, COVID-19 status, age in years and sex. Where HLA class I and class II types were available, the types were taken from metadata supplied by the sample provider, not from assay-based typing. Study-level results and caveats: The amount of clinical and demographic metadata varied by source and participant and was provided uncurated.

Samples from volunteer blood donors who had recovered from COVID-19 were contributed by a second Seattle source. The collaborating institutions used their own protocols to collect whole blood in K2EDTA tubes. For TCRbeta analysis, collaborators shipped samples in one of three forms: frozen whole blood, isolated PBMCs, or DNA extracted from either of those sample types. Taken from cysteine to phenylalanine, the CDR3 has 16 residues. This entry keeps only the CDR3 DNA: 48 bases, framed from base 1. After removal of 5 bases from V and 6 bases from J, the junction retains 9 bases not matched to a gene. In the germline V gene, CDR1 corresponds to SGHVS and CDR2 to FQNEAQ.

The V and J segments used are TRBV7-8 and TRBJ2-1; a stretch of 11 junction bases matches TRBD2. This TCR was recovered from a man in his fifties or sixties who had recovered from COVID-19. The sequenced material came from peripheral blood. The sequenced DNA: TGTGCCAGCAGCACCCTAGCGGGGGGCCAGGGCAATGAGCAGTTCTTC. It translates as CASSTLAGGQGNEQFF.